This TCR beta chain emerged from a study of blood T cell repertoires in COVID-19. Looking at the study overall: The United States, Italy and Spain were the sources of the acute and convalescent COVID-19 samples. PBMCs, B-cell-depleted T cells, or T cells were the source of the cDNA or gDNA that made up the material.

V shed 3 bases and J shed 4 bases, with 21 bases lying between them. The CDR3 spans 17 residues. CDR1 and CDR2 from the germline V gene are LNHNV and YYDKDF (reference sequence). Authors' processing steps: It was from reference gene primer amplification that nucleated cell counts were estimated. Profiling relied on immunoSEQ multiplex PCR, and the TCRdb table lists in-frame clones only, not all of them. V and J calls and clone size are those listed in that table; D and trimming were worked out from the DNA. The sample has about 220,000 clones, more than 65% seen once; the top ten hold more than 2%. V usage is TRBV15 and J usage is TRBJ1-1; D may be TRBD1 (5 bases). This TCR derives from a woman aged 55 to 70 with acute or convalescent COVID-19. The sequenced material came from peripheral blood. CDR3 nucleotides: TGTGCCACCAGCAGGTTTCTTACAGGAGTTGCAAGCACTGAAGCTTTCTTT. This gives the protein CATSRFLTGVASTEAFF.